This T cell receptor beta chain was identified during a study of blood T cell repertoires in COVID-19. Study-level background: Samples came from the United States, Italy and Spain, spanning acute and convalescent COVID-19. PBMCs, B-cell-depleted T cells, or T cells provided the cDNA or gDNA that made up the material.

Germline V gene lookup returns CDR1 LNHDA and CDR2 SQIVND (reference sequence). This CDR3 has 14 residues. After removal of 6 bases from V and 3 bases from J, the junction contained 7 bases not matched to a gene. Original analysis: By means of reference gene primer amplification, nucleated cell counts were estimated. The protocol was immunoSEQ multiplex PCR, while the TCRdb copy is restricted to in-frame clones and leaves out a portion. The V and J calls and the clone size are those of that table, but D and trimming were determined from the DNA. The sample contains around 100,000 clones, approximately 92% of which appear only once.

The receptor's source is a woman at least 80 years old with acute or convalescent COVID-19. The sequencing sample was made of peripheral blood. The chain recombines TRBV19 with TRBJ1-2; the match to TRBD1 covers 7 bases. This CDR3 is CASRGTGVYYGYTF. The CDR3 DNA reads TGTGCCAGTAGGGGCACAGGGGTCTACTATGGCTACACCTTC.